This T cell receptor beta chain was documented in a study of T cell changes during pregnancy in multiple sclerosis. TCRdb's table, derived via immunoSEQ multiplex PCR, lists solely in-frame clones and lacks some. Of fewer than 150,000 clones in the sample, roughly 95% were seen once. Trimming pared 6 bases from V and 8 bases from J, leaving 14 bases between. CDR1 is PRHDT and CDR2 is FYEKMQ in the germline V gene (reference sequence). This CDR3 has 13 amino acids. The clonotype was recovered from a female donor with multiple sclerosis, enrolled in a pregnancy study. Here the sequenced sample was peripheral blood, taken after pregnancy. The V call is TRBV13, the J call TRBJ2-1; TRBD1 is a possible D gene (5 bases). The CDR3 loop is CASSPIGADEQFF. The CDR3, as DNA: TGTGCCAGCAGTCCGATAGGGGCAGATGAGCAGTTCTTC.